These 13 T cell receptor beta chains were sequenced from one sample in a study of identical twins. TCRdb recomputed calls from the 5' RACE reads with MiXCR, one row per CDR3 protein. Found here are 600,000 to 800,000 distinct CDR3 sequences, 21% of them singletons; the top ten hold around 4.5%. These same records also appear under a second study, on T cells expressing NK-cell markers.

The specimen was PBMCs. The receptors were gathered from a woman aged 18 to 35 in good health.

V is TRBV6-1 and J is TRBJ2-2; 11 bases line up with TRBD2. V trimming: 7 bases; J trimming: 2 bases; junction bases outside the gene matches: 9. The V gene's germline CDR1 is MNHNS and CDR2 SASEGT. CDR3 size: 17 residues. The CDR3 loop is CASMRLAGGPNTGELFF. The DNA of the CDR3 is TGTGCCAGCATGAGGCTAGCGGGGGGCCCCAACACCGGGGAGCTGTTTTTT.

This clonotype was detected only a few times. The CDR3 sequence: CASFPGPANEKLFF. In DNA form, the CDR3 reads TGTGCCAGCTTTCCGGGACCGGCGAATGAAAAACTGTTTTTT. The chain links TRBV5-5 to TRBJ1-4, with D possibly TRBD1 on 5 matching bases. This CDR3 is built from 14 residues. CDR1 SGHKS and CDR2 YYEKEE come from the germline V gene (reference sequence). Between the trimmed V and J ends, which lost 7 bases and 5 bases, there was a span of 15 bases.

This clonotype has more than one count but fewer than ten. J is TRBJ2-5 and V is TRBV10-3; 13 bases align to TRBD2. Germline V gene data show CDR1 as ENHRY and CDR2 as SYGVKD. CDR3 length: 15 amino acids. V lost 4 bases, J lost 10 bases, and 9 bases stayed unmatched. The CDR3 here is CAISGGLAGPEGQYF. The CDR3 DNA reads as TGTGCCATCAGTGGGGGACTAGCGGGGCCAGAGGGCCAGTACTTC.

The rearrangement links TRBV19 to TRBJ2-1, with 9 bases matching TRBD2. The CDR3 is 16 residues long. V lost 11 bases to trimming and J lost 5 bases; unmatched junction nucleotides: 16. Germline assignment: CDR1 LNHDA and CDR2 SQIVND (reference sequence). DNA for the CDR3: TGTGCCTCCACCAGGGGAGCGGGGGGATTCAACAATGAGCAGTTCTTC. It encodes CASTRGAGGFNNEQFF.

At least ten counts were recorded for this clonotype. The V call is TRBV5-5, the J call TRBJ2-1; 7 positions match TRBD2. CDR1 is SGHKS, CDR2 YYEKEE, per germline (reference sequence). V dropped 7 bases and J dropped 2; count of bases not matched to a gene: 18. This CDR3 comprises 18 residues. CDR3 amino acids: CASEFRFMASGTYNEQFF. The CDR3 DNA follows: TGTGCCAGCGAATTTAGGTTTATGGCTAGCGGCACCTACAATGAGCAGTTCTTC.

The chain joins TRBV12-3 or TRBV12-4 to TRBJ2-3, with D unclear. This CDR3 is 14 amino acids long. The V and J ends lost 6 bases and 2 bases respectively, with 12 bases between them. CDR3 sequence: CASSPSRPTDTQYF. In DNA form, the CDR3 reads TGTGCCAGCAGCCCCTCCCGCCCCACAGATACGCAGTATTTT.

In this sample, this clonotype turned up a few times. V usage is TRBV6-5 and J usage is TRBJ1-2; 7 positions agree with TRBD1. This CDR3 has 11 residues. Germline CDR1 and CDR2: MNHEY and SVGAGI. J gave up 8 bases and V 6 bases, and 3 bases lay outside the gene matches. This CDR3 reads CASRLGGGYTF. CDR3 bases: TGTGCCAGCAGACTAGGGGGCGGCTACACCTTC.

This clonotype occurred a few times. The chain recombines TRBV6-2 or TRBV6-3 with TRBJ2-1; possible D gene TRBD2, 5 bases. Trimming cost V 5 bases and J 4 bases, with 12 bases left between them. This CDR3 has 14 residues. Germline lookup yields CDR1 MNHEY and CDR2 SVGEGT. The CDR3 nucleotides are TGTGCCAGCAGTAACGGACTGGATTACAATGAGCAGTTCTTC. Translation gives CASSNGLDYNEQFF.

This clonotype was seen a few times. V gene TRBV7-2 combines with J gene TRBJ2-5, with D uncertain. CDR1 and CDR2 from the germline V gene are SGHTA and FQGNSA. V was pared by 0 bases and J by 3 bases, with 5 bases between. This CDR3 has 13 residues. CDR3 protein: CASSLAREETQYF. As DNA, the CDR3 is TGTGCCAGCAGCTTAGCCCGGGAAGAGACCCAGTACTTC. Using reference TRBV7-2 and TRBJ2-5 for the parts outside the CDR3, the full variable domain is GAGVSQSPSNKVTEKGKDVELRCDPISGHTALYWYRQSLGQGLEFLIYFQGNSAPDKSGLPSDRFSAERTGGSVSTLTIQRTQQEDSAVYLCASSLAREETQYFGPGTRLLVL.

The genes are TRBV20-1 and TRBJ2-2, with D hard to call. Per germline, CDR1 DFQATT and CDR2 SNEGSKA (reference sequence). The CDR3 has 13 amino acids. With 3 bases removed from V and 1 base from J, the gap between germline ends came to 6 bases. This CDR3 is CSARWQNTGELFF. In DNA, the CDR3 is TGCAGTGCTAGGTGGCAGAACACCGGGGAGCTGTTTTTT.

This clonotype was counted a few times. The CDR3 protein is CSASSGGGNQPQHF. Written as DNA, the CDR3 is TGCAGTGCTAGTAGCGGGGGCGGCAATCAGCCCCAGCATTTT. The V and J genes are TRBV20-1 and TRBJ1-5; maybe TRBD1 (6 bases). Germline values: CDR1 DFQATT, CDR2 SNEGSKA (reference sequence). Trimming cost V 3 bases and J 2 bases, with 11 bases left between them. The CDR3 sequence is 14 residues long.

This clonotype was counted only a few times. The J gene is TRBJ2-7, the V gene TRBV9; D gene unclear. Germline-derived CDR1 and CDR2 are SGDLS and YYNGEE. Between the trimmed V and J ends, which lost 0 bases and 5 bases, there was a span of 12 bases. The CDR3 has 14 amino acids. CDR3 sequence: CASSVGVGVDEQYF. The CDR3 region has the DNA TGTGCCAGCAGCGTAGGAGTTGGGGTCGACGAGCAGTACTTC. The full variable domain, rest sourced from reference TRBV9 and TRBJ2-7, is DSGVTQTPKHLITATGQRVTLRCSPRSGDLSVYWYQQSLDQGLQFLIQYYNGEERAKGNILERFSAQQFPDLHSELNLSSLELGDSALYFCASSVGVGVDEQYFGPGTRLTVT.

This clonotype was seen a handful of times. The chain has TRBV20-1 and TRBJ1-4, with 8 bases fitting TRBD1. The CDR3 is 14 residues long. CDR1 is DFQATT and CDR2 is SNEGSKA in the germline V gene (reference sequence). J gave up 6 bases and V 0 bases, and 3 bases lay outside the gene matches. The CDR3 reads CSARDGRGHEKLFF. The CDR3 nucleotides read TGCAGTGCTAGAGATGGCAGGGGGCATGAAAAACTGTTTTTT.